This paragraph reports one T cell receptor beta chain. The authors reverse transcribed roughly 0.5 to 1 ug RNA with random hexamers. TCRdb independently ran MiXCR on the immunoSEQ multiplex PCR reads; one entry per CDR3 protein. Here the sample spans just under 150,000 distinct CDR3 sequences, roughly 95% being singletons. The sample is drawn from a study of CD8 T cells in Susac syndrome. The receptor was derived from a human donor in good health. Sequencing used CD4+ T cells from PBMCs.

Written as DNA, the CDR3 is TGTGCCAGTAGTATCGGACTTGGCTACACCTTC. It translates to CASSIGLGYTF. V gene TRBV19 combines with J gene TRBJ1-2; no clear D gene. The V end was cut by 3 bases, the J end by 7 bases, with 6 bases between. Germline CDR1 is LNHDA and CDR2 is SQIVND (reference sequence). The length of the CDR3 is 11 residues.